The 9 T cell receptor beta chains given below trace back to one sample, sequenced in a study of cytomegalovirus exposure and HLA in healthy donors. In the PCR, 60 Vbeta and 13 Jbeta primers were used. The protocol was immunoSEQ multiplex PCR, while the TCRdb copy is restricted to in-frame clones and leaves out a portion. Of 200,000 to 250,000 clones in the sample, about 80% were seen once. Sequencing was performed on PBMCs. The receptor set was obtained from a woman in her 40s in good health and CMV-seronegative.

This clone was counted once. This chain uses TRBV30 with TRBJ2-1; tentatively, D is TRBD1 (8 bases). The CDR3 covers 15 residues. Germline CDR1 reads GTSNPN; CDR2 reads SVGIG (reference sequence). V dropped 2 bases and J dropped 8 bases, with 19 bases sitting between them. CDR3 sequence reads: CAWSQGARAGDEQFF. DNA for the CDR3: TGTGCCTGGAGTCAGGGGGCTAGGGCGGGAGATGAGCAGTTCTTC.

In the case of this clone: The identical CDR3 is also encoded by other nucleotide sequences in the sample. The rearrangement uses TRBV30 and TRBJ1-1; possibly TRBD1 for D (5 bases). CDR3 length: 14 amino acids. V gave up 0 bases and J gave up 2 bases, with 10 bases separating them. Germline CDR1 is GTSNPN and CDR2 is SVGIG (reference sequence). The CDR3 coding sequence is TGTGCCTGGAGTGTACGGGGGGGAAACACTGAAGCTTTCTTT. It yields the protein CAWSVRGGNTEAFF.

The V gene is TRBV7-9, the J gene TRBJ1-6; D is unclear. V was trimmed by 8 bases and J by 8 bases, leaving 13 bases between them. The CDR3 runs to 13 residues. Germline-derived CDR1 and CDR2 are SEHNR and FQNEAQ (reference sequence). CDR3 nucleotide sequence: TGTGCCAGCGCAGGTGATCGAGATTCACCCCTCCACTTT. This gives the protein CASAGDRDSPLHF.

V usage is TRBV9 and J usage is TRBJ1-1; D is ambiguous. This CDR3 region has 16 residues. Trimming shortened V by 3 bases and J by 1 base, and 16 bases separated the two germline ends. The V gene's germline CDR1 is SGDLS and CDR2 YYNGEE. CDR3 coding DNA: TGTGCCAGCAGCGCCACCCCCGGGGTTGGGAACACTGAAGCTTTCTTT. It specifies CASSATPGVGNTEAFF.

The rearrangement uses TRBV2 and TRBJ1-5, with TRBD1 matching over 11 bases. The CDR3 contains 15 residues. After removal of 5 bases from V and 6 bases from J, the junction contained 6 bases not matched to a gene. Germline CDR1 and CDR2: SNHLY and FYNNEI. The CDR3 region has the DNA TGTGCCAGCAGTCTCGGACAGGGGGCAAGTCAGCCCCAGCATTTT. This codes for CASSLGQGASQPQHF.

This chain links TRBV6-5 with TRBJ1-2; the D gene is possibly TRBD1 (6 bases). This CDR3 is 12 amino acids long. V was trimmed by 7 bases and J by 8 bases, leaving 14 bases between them. Germline loops: CDR1 MNHEY, CDR2 SVGAGI. For the CDR3, the DNA is TGTGCCAGCACATCAGGGGTGGGCGGCTACACCTTC. Translating gives CASTSGVGGYTF.

The J gene is TRBJ1-1, the V gene TRBV10-1; D call uncertain. Per the germline V gene, CDR1 is WNHNN and CDR2 is SYGVQD (reference sequence). With 2 bases removed from V and 3 bases from J, the gap between germline ends came to 7 bases. The CDR3 loop spans 13 amino acids. The CDR3 here is CASSENPYTEAFF. The CDR3, as DNA: TGCGCCAGCAGTGAGAATCCGTACACTGAAGCTTTCTTT.

The DNA of the CDR3 is TGTGCCAGCAGTAGGTGGGAGGGACAGGGTACTGAAAAACTGTTTTTT. Translation: CASSRWEGQGTEKLFF. The rearrangement uses TRBV27 and TRBJ1-4; TRBD1 agrees at 9 bases. CDR1 is MNHEY, CDR2 SMNVEV, per germline (reference sequence). V was pared by 5 bases and J by 7 bases, with 11 bases of the junction left unmatched. This CDR3 region has 16 residues.

J is TRBJ2-5 and V is TRBV27, with a tentative D call TRBD2 (6 bases). The J call could be wrong; TRBJ2-7 is a better fit for the DNA end. The V gene's germline CDR1 is MNHEY and CDR2 SMNVEV (reference sequence). The CDR3 sequence is 14 residues long. CDR3 nucleotides: TGTGCCAGCAGTTTCGGGGGTCATGGCTACGAGCAGTACTTC. Its translation: CASSFGGHGYEQYF.